The 17 T cell receptor beta chains reported below all come from one sample, sequenced in a study of tumor and adjacent non-tumor tissue in lung cancer. The template was RNA from unsorted bulk tissue. A modified ARM-PCR protocol with three rounds of nested PCR amplified TCRbeta. Via MiXCR, TCRdb re-called the multiplex PCR reads, giving one row per CDR3 protein. The sample contains approximately 79,000 distinct CDR3 sequences, roughly two thirds of which appear only once. Sequences were obtained from lung tumor tissue. The source of these receptors is a man in his sixties or seventies with non-small cell lung cancer.

This clonotype has only a few counts. The junction departs from the called germline gene at one end, perhaps through a read error. The CDR3 DNA sequence: TGCAGCGTCAACCCGGGACTTGAAACCACCGGGGAGCCGTTTTTT. This encodes CSVNPGLETTGEPFF. The V call is TRBV29-1, the J call TRBJ2-2; possible D gene TRBD2, 6 bases. The germline V gene has CDR1 SQVTM and CDR2 ANQGSEA. The CDR3 sequence is 15 residues long.

In regard to this clonotype: A much larger clone is a single base away; this may be a read error. The CDR3 protein is CASSLEVIDNQPHHF. CDR3 sequence (DNA): TGTGCCAGCAGCTTGGAGGTTATTGACAATCAGCCCCATCATTTT. J is TRBJ1-5 and V is TRBV5-8; D is unclear. Germline loops: CDR1 SGHTS, CDR2 YDEGEE. The CDR3 has 15 amino acids.

This clonotype was detected once. A much larger clone lies one base from this, so it may be a read error. The genes are TRBV6-1 and TRBJ1-1; D not resolved. The CDR3 is 15 residues long. CDR1 MNHNS and CDR2 SASEGT come from the germline V gene. As DNA, the CDR3 is TGTACCAGCAGTGAATATGGACCGATGAACACTGAAGCTTTCTTT. It specifies CTSSEYGPMNTEAFF.

In the case of this clonotype: A clone one base away is much larger, so this may be a read error. This chain's CDR3 is CASGYQTGVTDTQYF. Here the CDR3 DNA reads TGTGCCAGCGGTTACCAGACAGGGGTGACAGATACGCAGTATTTT. The chain combines TRBV6-6 with TRBJ2-3; 8 nucleotides line up with TRBD1. Germline assignment: CDR1 MNHNY and CDR2 SVGAGI (reference sequence). The CDR3 is made up of 15 amino acids.

Comments on this clonotype: Possible read error: a much larger clone is one base away. This CDR3 is missing its conserved last phenylalanine or tryptophan, likely due to a read error. V usage is TRBV6-2 or TRBV6-3 and J usage is TRBJ2-3; 10 positions match TRBD2. This CDR3 is built from 18 residues. CDR1 and CDR2 from the germline V gene are MNHEY and SVGEGT. Trimming removed 1 base from V and 5 bases from J; junction bases left unmatched: 12. CDR3 coding DNA: TGTGCCAGCAGTTACTTAATCGGTAGCGGGAGGACGGGAGATACGCAGTATTCT. Translating it yields CASSYLIGSGRTGDTQYS.

This clonotype occurred many times. The chain has TRBV4-1 and TRBJ2-1, with D unresolved. The germline V gene encodes CDR1 MGHRA and CDR2 YSYEKL. V dropped 0 bases and J dropped 9 bases, with 15 bases sitting between them. The CDR3 length is 15 residues. CDR3 amino acids: CASSQEVGRRGEQFF. The CDR3 DNA sequence: TGCGCCAGCAGCCAAGAAGTAGGGCGCCGCGGTGAGCAGTTCTTC.

About this clonotype itself: A read error may explain this, as a much larger clone is one base away. The chain couples TRBV4-2 to TRBJ2-1; 10 bases agree with TRBD2. Germline CDR1 reads LGHNA; CDR2 reads YNFKEQ. V dropped 4 bases and J dropped 7; count of bases not matched to a gene: 13. The length of the CDR3 is 17 residues. The CDR3 DNA follows: TGTGCCAGCAGCCCGGGGACTAGCGTACAAAAAAGGAATGAGCAGTTCTTC. As protein: CASSPGTSVQKRNEQFF.

This clonotype was seen only a few times. The junction shows a germline mismatch at one end, possibly a read error. The CDR3 spells CTSSRTPRRETQYF. DNA of the CDR3: TGTACCAGCAGCCGGACGCCTCGAAGGGAGACCCAGTATTTC. The genes are TRBV11-1 and TRBJ2-5; tentative D call: TRBD2 (5 bases). In germline, CDR1 is SGHAT, CDR2 FQDESV (reference sequence). The CDR3 has 14 amino acids.

The chain uses TRBV4-1 and TRBJ2-1; D gene unclear. Germline lookup yields CDR1 MGHRA and CDR2 YSYEKL. Between the trimmed V and J ends, which lost 2 bases and 7 bases, there was a span of 18 bases. This CDR3 spans 16 amino acids. The CDR3 DNA reads as TGCGCCAGCAGCCAATCCTTGGCACGGGTCGTAAATGAGCAGTTCTTC. Its protein is CASSQSLARVVNEQFF.

This clonotype was seen at least ten times. This chain uses TRBV5-6 with TRBJ2-1; 8 bases map to TRBD1. The V gene end was trimmed by 0 bases and the J gene end by 8 bases; junction bases not matched to a gene: 7. CDR1 is SGHDT and CDR2 is YYEEEE in the germline V gene. The CDR3 sequence is 15 residues long. CDR3 in amino acids: CASSLEGTGNDEQFF. The CDR3 coding sequence is TGTGCCAGCAGCTTGGAAGGGACAGGTAACGATGAGCAGTTCTTC.

The V and J genes are TRBV5-1 and TRBJ2-5; a weak D match, TRBD2 (5 bases). Germline V gene lookup returns CDR1 SGHRS and CDR2 YFSETQ. The CDR3 is 13 residues long. V gave up 8 bases and J gave up 3 bases, with 14 bases separating them. The CDR3, as DNA: TGCGCCAGTAGCCGATTCGGGGAAGAGACCCAGTACTTC. Amino acid sequence: CASSRFGEETQYF.

In the case of this clonotype: Given the absence of the conserved phenylalanine or tryptophan at the CDR3 end, a read error is likely. The V and J genes are TRBV12-3 or TRBV12-4 and TRBJ2-5; the D gene could be TRBD1 or TRBD2 (6 bases each). The CDR3 extends over 14 amino acids. The CDR3 DNA follows: TGTACCAACACCCCCCATGGGGGGCGAGAGACCCAGTACCTC. It is translated as CTNTPHGGRETQYL.

Turning to this clonotype: One base away lies a much larger clone, so this may be a sequencing read error. The chain couples TRBV20-1 to TRBJ2-3; D is ambiguous. The V end was cut by 5 bases, the J end by 5 bases, with 20 bases between. This CDR3 is 15 amino acids long. Germline CDR1 and CDR2: DFQATT and SNEGSKA (reference sequence). Written as DNA, the CDR3 is TGCAGTGCTTTAGATGTCAGGACGCGGATAGATACGCAGTATTTT. It translates to CSALDVRTRIDTQYF.

J is TRBJ2-3 and V is TRBV11-2; D is possibly TRBD2 (6 bases). This CDR3 region has 16 residues. Looked up from germline, CDR1 is SGHAT and CDR2 is FQNNGV. V lost 9 bases to trimming and J lost 4 bases, with 23 bases between them. The CDR3, as DNA: TGTGCCAGTAGATTAGGCCATCGGGGAGGCGCAGATACGCAGTATTTT. It codes for CASRLGHRGGADTQYF.

The V gene is TRBV28, the J gene TRBJ2-3; D is possibly TRBD1 (5 bases). The germline V gene has CDR1 MDHEN and CDR2 SYDVKM. V lost 2 bases and J lost 2, with 17 bases in between. This CDR3 has 17 amino acids. CDR3 sequence reads: CASSLVGAGVNTDTQYF. The CDR3 nucleotides are TGTGCCAGCAGTTTAGTTGGGGCAGGCGTAAACACAGATACGCAGTATTTT.

This clonotype has more than one count but fewer than ten. One end of the junction is discordant with germline, which a read error may explain. The chain uses TRBV29-1 and TRBJ2-3, with no clear D. Germline V gene lookup returns CDR1 SQVTM and CDR2 ANQGSEA. The CDR3 totals 13 residues. This chain's CDR3 is CNVAVWSGDTQYF. The CDR3 DNA follows: TGCAACGTTGCGGTCTGGAGTGGAGATACGCAGTATTTT.

This clonotype was picked up one time. One junction end does not reproduce the germline sequence, and a read error may be involved. The V call is TRBV29-1, the J call TRBJ2-3; possible D gene TRBD2, 5 bases. The CDR3 is 13 amino acids. Germline-derived CDR1 and CDR2 are SQVTM and ANQGSEA. The CDR3 protein is CSVDAGRTDTQYF. The CDR3 DNA follows: TGTAGCGTTGACGCCGGTCGCACAGATACGCAGTATTTT.